This TCR beta chain was profiled in a study of cytomegalovirus exposure and HLA in healthy donors. Study-wide results and limits: Productive rates of about 90% or about 30% were seen for most TCR beta V segments in an earlier analysis. The classifier reportedly diagnosed cytomegalovirus status with high sensitivity and specificity.

About this clone itself: What it binds is unknown.

Donors showed nominal health when sampled, although they likely had unrecorded immune exposures. Germline V lookup: CDR1 MNHNY, CDR2 SVGAGI (reference sequence). The ends lost 5 bases at V and 0 bases at J; junction bases unmatched: 7. The CDR3 runs 16 residues. PCR involved 60 Vbeta and 13 Jbeta primers. Assay: immunoSEQ multiplex PCR; the TCRdb copy retains only in-frame clones and omits some. The sample carries over 100,000 clones, over 60% recorded once. Sequenced: PBMCs. The TCR originated in a man aged 25-40 years in good health and CMV-seropositive. V gene TRBV6-6 combines with J gene TRBJ1-3, with TRBD1 matching over 7 bases. Here the CDR3 reads CASSPLRDSSGNTIYF. Written as DNA, the CDR3 is TGTGCCAGCAGTCCACTCCGGGACAGCTCTGGAAACACCATATATTTT.